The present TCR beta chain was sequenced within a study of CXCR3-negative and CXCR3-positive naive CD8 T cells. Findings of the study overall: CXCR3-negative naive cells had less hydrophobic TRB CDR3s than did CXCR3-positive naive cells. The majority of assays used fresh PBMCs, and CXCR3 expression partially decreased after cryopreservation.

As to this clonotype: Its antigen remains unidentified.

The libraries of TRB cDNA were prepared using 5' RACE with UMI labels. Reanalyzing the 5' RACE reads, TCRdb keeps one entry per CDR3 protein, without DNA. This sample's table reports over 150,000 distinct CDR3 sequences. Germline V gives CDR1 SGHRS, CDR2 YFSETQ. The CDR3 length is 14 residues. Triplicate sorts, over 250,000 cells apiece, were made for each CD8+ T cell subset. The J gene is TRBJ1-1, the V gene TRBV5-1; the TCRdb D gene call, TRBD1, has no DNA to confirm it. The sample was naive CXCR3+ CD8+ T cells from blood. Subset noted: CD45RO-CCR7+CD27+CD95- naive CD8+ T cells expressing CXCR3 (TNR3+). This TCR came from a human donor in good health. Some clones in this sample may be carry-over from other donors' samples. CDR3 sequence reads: CASSLGTGATEAFF.